This TCR beta chain was identified during a study of response to subunit inactivated influenza vaccine. Points from the study as a whole: The authors put forward the suggestion that each seasonal influenza vaccination may bring in only a limited number of new T cells.

Germline V CDR1 and CDR2: SEHNR, FQNEAQ (reference sequence). CDR3 length: 14 residues. Trimming stripped 0 bases from V and 4 bases from J, with 7 bases between. TCRdb re-called the RT-PCR reads through MiXCR, storing one row per CDR3 protein. This sample has 500,000 to 650,000 distinct CDR3 sequences; approximately 7.1% occur once, and the top ten carry 10% to 15%. This clonotype was counted at least ten times. The antigen is not known. The gene calls are TRBV7-9 and TRBJ2-1, with D hard to call. Material: PBMCs from blood, obtained roughly 24 months after vaccination. The receptor was isolated from a man between 50 and 75 years old who received an inactivated influenza vaccine. CDR3 coding DNA: TGTGCCAGCAGCTTAGCTGGCAAGTACAATGAGCAGTTCTTC. The encoded protein is CASSLAGKYNEQFF.